These T cell receptor beta chains were read from a single sample in a study of blood T cell repertoires in COVID-19. The protocol was immunoSEQ multiplex PCR, while the TCRdb copy is restricted to in-frame clones and leaves out a portion. The data show 250,000 to 350,000 clones, with roughly 90% seen just once and under 0.95% held by the top ten. Sample: peripheral blood. The receptors shown here come from a man aged 25 to 45 with acute or convalescent COVID-19. CDR3s include the opening cysteine and the closing phenylalanine or tryptophan. The D gene is left open where the match is weak. Expanded clones are given a class, and other clones once, few, many or no size at all.

clone size: -
J gene: TRBJ2-7
V gene: TRBV5-8
D gene: TRBD1
CDR3 DNA: TGTGCCAGCAGCTGGGGACAGTACCGCTCCTACGAGCAGTACTTC
CDR3 protein: CASSWGQYRSYEQYF

clone size: -
J gene: TRBJ2-3
V gene: TRBV11-2
D gene: -
CDR3 DNA: TGTGCCAGCAGCTTAAGGCTCGGGGGGCCAGATACGCAGTATTTT
CDR3 protein: CASSLRLGGPDTQYF

clone size: -
J gene: TRBJ1-3
V gene: TRBV28
D gene: TRBD1
CDR3 DNA: TGTGCCAGCAGCGACAGGGGGCCCTCTGGAAACACCATATATTTT
CDR3 protein: CASSDRGPSGNTIYF

clone size: once
J gene: TRBJ2-1
V gene: TRBV19
D gene: TRBD2
CDR3 DNA: TGTGCCAGTTCCGGGTCAACGGCTTACCGGTTTGCGGGAGGACTTATTCGGTTCTTC
CDR3 protein: CASSGSTAYRFAGGLIRFF

clone size: -
J gene: TRBJ2-7
V gene: TRBV27
D gene: TRBD2
CDR3 DNA: TGTGCCAGCAGTGGAACGGGGAGGGCCTTGTACGAGCAGTACTTC
CDR3 protein: CASSGTGRALYEQYF

clone size: once
J gene: TRBJ2-3
V gene: TRBV3-1/TRBV3-2
D gene: TRBD2
CDR3 DNA: TGTGCCAGCAGCCAAGGGACTAGTGGACGCGATACGCAGTATTTT
CDR3 protein: CASSQGTSGRDTQYF

clone size: -
J gene: TRBJ1-5
V gene: TRBV28
D gene: -
CDR3 DNA: TGTGCCAGCAGCGCCTGGTTGGGGCATCAGCCCCAGCATTTT
CDR3 protein: CASSAWLGHQPQHF

clone size: -
J gene: TRBJ1-2
V gene: TRBV7-9
D gene: -
CDR3 DNA: TGTGCCAGCAGCCAACCTCGCGAAACGGGCTACACCTTC
CDR3 protein: CASSQPRETGYTF

clone size: few
J gene: TRBJ2-3
V gene: TRBV9
D gene: -
CDR3 DNA: TGTGCCAGCAGCGTAGATCTCACAGATACGCAGTATTTT
CDR3 protein: CASSVDLTDTQYF

clone size: -
J gene: TRBJ2-7
V gene: TRBV28
D gene: -
CDR3 DNA: TGTGCCAGCAGTTTATCCCCGCAGGGGAAATACGAGCAGTACTTC
CDR3 protein: CASSLSPQGKYEQYF

clone size: -
J gene: TRBJ1-2
V gene: TRBV7-9
D gene: -
CDR3 DNA: TGTGCCAGCACACAGGACAGACGAGAATTCCGTGGCTACACCTTC
CDR3 protein: CASTQDRREFRGYTF

clone size: -
J gene: TRBJ1-1
V gene: TRBV5-1
D gene: TRBD1
CDR3 DNA: TGCGCCAGCAGCAACCGACAGGGTTCCGAAGCTTTCTTT
CDR3 protein: CASSNRQGSEAFF

clone size: -
J gene: TRBJ2-3
V gene: TRBV9
D gene: TRBD1
CDR3 DNA: TGTGCCAGCAGCCGCCCGGAATGGACAGGGGGCCGAGATACGCAGTATTTT
CDR3 protein: CASSRPEWTGGRDTQYF

clone size: few
J gene: TRBJ1-4
V gene: TRBV5-1
D gene: TRBD1
CDR3 DNA: TGCGCCAGCAGCCGGGACAGGGTGTCGACTAATGAAAAACTGTTTTTT
CDR3 protein: CASSRDRVSTNEKLFF

clone size: once
J gene: TRBJ2-5
V gene: TRBV5-1
D gene: -
CDR3 DNA: TGCGCCAGCAGCTTTTTTCCCCCCGGGACACCCTATTCCCGGGAGACCCAGTACTTC
CDR3 protein: CASSFFPPGTPYSRETQYF

clone size: few
J gene: TRBJ1-6
V gene: TRBV7-9
D gene: -
CDR3 DNA: TGTGCCAGCAGCCGACAGGCCGTGACCGCACCCCTCCACTTT
CDR3 protein: CASSRQAVTAPLHF

clone size: -
J gene: TRBJ2-7
V gene: TRBV7-3
D gene: -
CDR3 DNA: TGTGCCAGCAGCTTATATGCCAGCTCCTACGAGCAGTACTTC
CDR3 protein: CASSLYASSYEQYF

clone size: once
J gene: TRBJ1-2
V gene: TRBV2
D gene: TRBD1
CDR3 DNA: TGTGCCAGCAGTACCTTCAGGGGGAGCTATGGCTACACCTTC
CDR3 protein: CASSTFRGSYGYTF

clone size: -
J gene: TRBJ1-6
V gene: TRBV9
D gene: -
CDR3 DNA: TGTGCCAGCAGCGTAGAGGAAGGGGCACCCCTCCACTTT
CDR3 protein: CASSVEEGAPLHF

clone size: -
J gene: TRBJ2-4
V gene: TRBV7-3
D gene: TRBD1
CDR3 DNA: TGTGCCAGCAGCCCTTCTGGAGGAGGGACAGGGCCGTCCCTAGCCAAAAACATTCAGTACTTC
CDR3 protein: CASSPSGGGTGPSLAKNIQYF

clone size: -
J gene: TRBJ1-1
V gene: TRBV27
D gene: -
CDR3 DNA: TGTGCCAGCACCGGACTTCCGGCGAACACTGAAGCTTTCTTT
CDR3 protein: CASTGLPANTEAFF

clone size: -
J gene: TRBJ2-1
V gene: TRBV5-5
D gene: TRBD2
CDR3 DNA: TGTGCCAGCAGCCCAGTAGCGGGAAGCTCCTACAATGAGCAGTTCTTC
CDR3 protein: CASSPVAGSSYNEQFF

clone size: -
J gene: TRBJ2-3
V gene: TRBV19
D gene: -
CDR3 DNA: TGTGCCAGTAGTAAGACAGCTGACAGCACAGATACGCAGTATTTT
CDR3 protein: CASSKTADSTDTQYF

clone size: -
J gene: TRBJ2-5
V gene: TRBV12-5
D gene: -
CDR3 DNA: TGTGCTAGTGACTCACGGGGTGTCCAGTACTTC
CDR3 protein: CASDSRGVQYF

clone size: -
J gene: TRBJ1-1
V gene: TRBV21-1
D gene: -
CDR3 DNA: TGTGCCAGCGGAGTGGCTGGAGCTTTCTTT
CDR3 protein: CASGVAGAFF